A single sample is the source of the 26 T cell receptor beta chains below, sequenced in a study of blood T cells in healthy people across ages. With a J-beta primer mix and a sample-barcoded 5' primer, a second PCR ran about 7 to 12 cycles. TCRdb redid the calling of the 5' RACE reads with MiXCR, one entry per CDR3 protein. Found here are 760,000 or so distinct CDR3 sequences, 25% of them singletons; the top ten hold 9.4%. The same sample was also studied in work on T cells of mothers and their children.

Sequenced input: blood. Receptors were obtained from a boy younger than 18 in good health.

This clonotype has more than one count but fewer than ten. The chain combines TRBV24-1 with TRBJ2-2; the match to TRBD1 covers 9 bases. The V gene's germline CDR1 is KGHDR and CDR2 SFDVKD. The CDR3 consists of 15 residues. V lost 9 bases to trimming and J lost 1 base; unmatched junction nucleotides: 5. In nucleotides, the CDR3 is TGTGCCACCGGAACGACAGGGGGGAACACCGGGGAGCTGTTTTTT. Protein sequence: CATGTTGGNTGELFF.

The rearrangement uses TRBV6-2 or TRBV6-3 and TRBJ1-1; D uncertain. The CDR3 runs 13 residues. Deletions cut 2 bases from V and 6 bases from J, with 10 bases between. The germline V gene encodes CDR1 MNHEY and CDR2 SVGEGT. The CDR3 DNA is TGTGCCAGCAGTTACAGGGCGATGGCTGAAGCTTTCTTT. Translation gives CASSYRAMAEAFF.

This clonotype was counted at least ten times. The chain uses TRBV4-1 and TRBJ1-3; a weak D match, TRBD1 (6 bases). The CDR3 has 12 residues. Trimming pared 4 bases from V and 8 bases from J, leaving 9 bases between. CDR1 and CDR2 from the germline V gene are MGHRA and YSYEKL. The CDR3: CASSPEGDTIYF. As DNA, the CDR3 is TGCGCCAGCAGCCCTGAGGGGGACACCATATATTTT.

The chain has TRBV19 and TRBJ2-1, with 8 nucleotides matching TRBD1. The J call could be wrong; TRBJ2-7 is a better fit for the DNA end. The germline CDR1 and CDR2 sequences are LNHDA and SQIVND (reference sequence). The CDR3 totals 12 residues. CDR3 nucleotides: TGTGCCAGTAGCGCGACAGGGGCATTGCAGTACTTC. Protein product: CASSATGALQYF.

Only a few counts were recorded for this clonotype. The chain employs TRBV12-5 and TRBJ1-5; TRBD1 agrees at 7 bases. The trim removed 4 bases at V and 4 bases at J, leaving 13 bases unmatched. The germline gives CDR1 LGHNT, CDR2 FRNRAP. The CDR3 is 17 residues long. CDR3: CASGSDPKGGSNQPQHF. DNA for the CDR3: TGTGCTAGTGGTTCGGATCCCAAAGGGGGCTCTAATCAGCCCCAGCATTTT. Full variable domain (remainder filled in from reference TRBV12-5 and TRBJ1-5): DARVTQTPRHKVTEMGQEVTMRCQPILGHNTVFWYRQTMMQGLELLAYFRNRAPLDDSGMPKDRFSAEMPDATLATLKIQPSEPRDSAVYFCASGSDPKGGSNQPQHFGDGTRLSIL.

This sequence joins TRBV12-3 or TRBV12-4 and TRBJ2-1, with a tentative D call TRBD1 (5 bases). The germline V and J ends were trimmed by 8 bases and 7 bases, with 18 bases remaining between them. The CDR3 spans 14 residues. CDR3 sequence: CASLIYLGENEQFF. CDR3 bases: TGTGCCAGCCTTATTTATCTAGGGGAAAATGAGCAGTTCTTC.

V and J are TRBV15 and TRBJ2-2, with TRBD1 matching over 7 bases. V shed 1 base, J shed 1 base, and the junction held 3 bases outside the gene matches. The CDR3 extends over 16 amino acids. The germline V gene has CDR1 LNHNV and CDR2 YYDKDF (reference sequence). CDR3 sequence (DNA): TGTGCCACCAGCAGAGTCGGGACAGTGAACACCGGGGAGCTGTTTTTT. Protein: CATSRVGTVNTGELFF.

The V gene is TRBV25-1, the J gene TRBJ1-2; D might be TRBD1 (6 bases). Deletions cut 5 bases from V and 0 bases from J, with 13 bases between. Looked up from germline, CDR1 is MGHDK and CDR2 is SYGVNS. The CDR3 sequence is 15 residues long. The CDR3: CASSPRTAPNYGYTF. Here the CDR3 DNA reads TGTGCCAGCAGTCCCAGGACAGCCCCTAACTATGGCTACACCTTC.

This clonotype has more than one count but fewer than ten. V gene TRBV11-3 combines with J gene TRBJ2-2; 9 positions agree with TRBD2. CDR1 SGHNT and CDR2 YENEEA come from the germline V gene. With 0 bases clipped from V and 1 base from J, the junction kept 0 bases outside the gene matches. CDR3 length: 16 residues. The CDR3 DNA reads as TGTGCCAGCAGCTTAGATAGCGGGGGGAACACCGGGGAGCTGTTTTTT. Encoded protein: CASSLDSGGNTGELFF. Complete variable domain (other parts from reference TRBV11-3 and TRBJ2-2): EAGVVQSPRYKIIEKKQPVAFWCNPISGHNTLYWYLQNLGQGPELLIRYENEEAVDDSQLPKDRFSAERLKGVDSTLKIQPAELGDSAVYLCASSLDSGGNTGELFFGEGSRLTVL.

This clonotype was observed a handful of times. J is TRBJ1-2 and V is TRBV11-2; D gene uncertain. V was trimmed by 4 bases and J by 4 bases, leaving 16 bases between them. Germline V CDR1 and CDR2: SGHAT, FQNNGV. The CDR3 contains 15 residues. The CDR3: CASSYRVFKGYGYTF. CDR3 nucleotide sequence: TGTGCCAGCAGCTACCGAGTTTTCAAGGGCTATGGCTACACCTTC.

J is TRBJ1-4 and V is TRBV5-1, with D perhaps TRBD1 (6 bases). Trimming cost V 4 bases and J 8 bases, with 21 bases left between them. CDR1 and CDR2 (germline): SGHRS, YFSETQ. The CDR3 contains 16 residues. CDR3 sequence: CASSPGTRTSGEKLFF. The CDR3, as DNA: TGCGCCAGCAGCCCTGGGACACGGACTTCGGGCGAAAAACTGTTTTTT.

The V gene is TRBV25-1, the J gene TRBJ2-2; perhaps TRBD2 as D (5 bases). V lost 6 bases to trimming and J lost 1 base, with 12 bases between them. Looked up from germline, CDR1 is MGHDK and CDR2 is SYGVNS. This CDR3 spans 15 amino acids. CDR3: CASSKGDLNTGELFF. The CDR3 region has the DNA TGTGCCAGCAGCAAGGGAGATTTGAACACCGGGGAGCTGTTTTTT.

There are a few counts of this clonotype. CDR3: CASSWGQLFYGYTF. For the CDR3, the DNA is TGTGCCAGCAGCTGGGGGCAGCTTTTCTATGGCTACACCTTC. The V call is TRBV7-2, the J call TRBJ1-2; D is possibly TRBD1 (6 bases). Germline CDR1 is SGHTA and CDR2 is FQGNSA. V shed 4 bases and J shed 4 bases, with 13 bases lying between them. The CDR3 totals 14 residues.

As regards this clonotype: A read error may explain this, as a much larger clone is one base away. The rearrangement uses TRBV5-5 and TRBJ2-1; TRBD1 matches at 8 bases. Trimming at V came to 3 bases and at J to 0 bases, leaving 2 bases not matched to a gene. The germline V gene encodes CDR1 SGHKS and CDR2 YYEKEE (reference sequence). The CDR3 covers 15 residues. CDR3 amino acids: CASSSGQASYNEQFF. In nucleotides, the CDR3 is TGTGCCAGCAGCTCGGGACAGGCCTCCTACAATGAGCAGTTCTTC.

The chain carries TRBV5-1 and TRBJ2-2, with TRBD1 matching over 9 bases. The trim removed 0 bases at V and 1 base at J, leaving 1 base unmatched. CDR1 and CDR2 (germline): SGHRS, YFSETQ. The CDR3 has 16 amino acids. CDR3 protein: CASSLGDRVNTGELFF. The DNA of the CDR3 is TGCGCCAGCAGCTTGGGGGACAGGGTGAACACCGGGGAGCTGTTTTTT.

The gene calls are TRBV9 and TRBJ1-2; D uncertain. The CDR3 spans 11 residues. Germline V gene sequence: CDR1 SGDLS, CDR2 YYNGEE. V gave up 0 bases and J gave up 10 bases, with 7 bases separating them. For the CDR3, the DNA is TGTGCCAGCAGCGTAGGCTCACACTACACCTTC. Amino acid sequence: CASSVGSHYTF.

The genes are TRBV7-9 and TRBJ2-5; TRBD1 aligns across 10 bases. The J call may be faulty, since TRBJ2-7 better matches the DNA end. CDR3 length: 17 amino acids. Germline CDR1 and CDR2: SEHNR and FQNEAQ (reference sequence). The CDR3 bases are TGTGCCAGCAGCGTGGGGGGACAGGGGATGAAGACCTACGAGCAGTACTTC. Amino acids: CASSVGGQGMKTYEQYF.

This clonotype was picked up a small number of times. The chain couples TRBV7-8 to TRBJ1-3, with a weak D call TRBD1 (6 bases). Trimming pared 5 bases from V and 4 bases from J, leaving 21 bases between. The CDR3 is 17 residues long. CDR1 is SGHVS and CDR2 is FQNEAQ in the germline V gene. CDR3 DNA sequence: TGTGCCAGCAGCGCGAGCGCCGCCCGACAGGCCGGAAACACCATATATTTT. Encoded protein: CASSASAARQAGNTIYF.

Note on this clonotype: The germline gene is not matched at one end of the junction; a read error may be the cause. The V and J genes are TRBV25-1 and TRBJ2-7; 7 bases are a match to TRBD1. The CDR3 totals 15 residues. Germline V CDR1 and CDR2: MGHDK, SYGVNS. The chain's CDR3 is CASSSDRSKTYEQYF. In nucleotides, the CDR3 is TGCGCCAGCAGTTCGGACAGGTCGAAGACCTACGAGCAGTACTTC.

This clonotype was detected a few times. The V and J genes are TRBV5-1 and TRBJ2-3, with TRBD1 matching 9 bases. Germline CDR1 reads SGHRS; CDR2 reads YFSETQ. The CDR3 totals 16 residues. Trimming took 0 bases from V and 2 from J; bases not matched to a gene: 4. The CDR3 bases are TGCGCCAGCAGCTTGGATGGGACAGGGTTCACAGATACGCAGTATTTT. Its translation: CASSLDGTGFTDTQYF.

This clonotype was picked up one time. V gene TRBV2 combines with J gene TRBJ2-5; no firm D call. The better agreement between TRBJ2-1 and the DNA end casts doubt on the J call. Germline lookup yields CDR1 SNHLY and CDR2 FYNNEI. The CDR3 spans 15 residues. CDR3 region: CASSEAGLETNEQFF. The CDR3 nucleotides are TGTGCCAGCAGTGAAGCGGGGTTGGAGACGAATGAGCAGTTCTTC.

In its sample, this clonotype was seen a few times. Given the absence of the conserved phenylalanine or tryptophan at the CDR3 end, a read error is likely. Because the CDR3's place on the DNA is in doubt, the DNA is left out and the CDR3 is given as listed by TCRdb. The rearrangement joins TRBV12-3 or TRBV12-4 to TRBJ1-2; the table gives TRBD1 as D, unverified against the DNA. With termini counted, the CDR3 has 14 amino acids. The CDR3 region is CASSLAATGSASTL.

This chain uses TRBV15 with TRBJ2-5, with D perhaps matching TRBD1 (5 bases). With 3 bases removed from V and 5 bases from J, the gap between germline ends came to 19 bases. The CDR3 contains 16 residues. Germline V CDR1 and CDR2: LNHNV, YYDKDF (reference sequence). The CDR3, as DNA: TGTGCCACCAGCAGGGCCCGGACAACCTATAGGGAGACCCAGTACTTC. It yields the protein CATSRARTTYRETQYF.

The chain is built from TRBV7-9 and TRBJ2-5; 11 bases are shared with TRBD2. After removal of 5 bases from V and 1 base from J, the junction contained 6 bases not matched to a gene. From germline, CDR1 is SEHNR and CDR2 FQNEAQ (reference sequence). The CDR3 runs 16 residues. CDR3 sequence reads: CASSTRTSGPQETQYF. Written as DNA, the CDR3 is TGTGCCAGCAGCACACGGACTAGCGGGCCCCAAGAGACCCAGTACTTC.

This clonotype was recorded a few times. This sequence joins TRBV5-6 and TRBJ2-1, with a possible D match to TRBD2 (5 bases). CDR1 is SGHDT, CDR2 YYEEEE, per germline. This CDR3 region has 12 residues. Deletions cut 5 bases from V and 8 bases from J, with 11 bases between. CDR3 coding DNA: TGTGCCAGCAGTCGGGATTCTCATGAGCAGTTCTTC. Amino acids: CASSRDSHEQFF.

The rearrangement links TRBV12-3 or TRBV12-4 to TRBJ2-3; D may be TRBD2 (6 bases). Between the trimmed V and J ends, which lost 3 bases and 10 bases, there was a span of 14 bases. This CDR3 has 13 residues. The CDR3 loop is CASSLRGSLAQYF. As DNA, the CDR3 is TGTGCCAGCAGTTTGCGGGGTAGCTTGGCGCAGTATTTT.